These 15 T cell receptor beta chains came from one sample sequenced in a study of shared clonotypes between healthy human individuals. Assay used: immunoSEQ multiplex PCR; TCRdb lists only in-frame clones, some missing. The profile shows millions of clones, around 90% of them singletons. Material for sequencing was naive CD4+ T cells sorted from blood. The subset was: CD45RA+ positively selected. All receptors come from a man aged 18-30 years in good health.

The chain combines TRBV6-6 with TRBJ2-7, with a possible D match to TRBD2 (6 bases). CDR3 length: 15 residues. Trimming pared 6 bases from V and 4 bases from J, leaving 19 bases between. Germline loops: CDR1 MNHNY, CDR2 SVGAGI (reference sequence). The CDR3 DNA is TGTGCCAGCAGACTGCACCGGGACTCAGCATACGAGCAGTACTTC. Translating gives CASRLHRDSAYEQYF.

Note on this clone: The sample carries other DNA sequences with the same CDR3. V usage is TRBV19 and J usage is TRBJ2-4, with 8 bases identical to TRBD1. V lost 6 bases to trimming and J lost 0 bases; unmatched junction nucleotides: 7. The CDR3 is made up of 16 amino acids. Germline values: CDR1 LNHDA, CDR2 SQIVND (reference sequence). The CDR3 DNA follows: TGTGCCAGTAGCATACAGGGGGTACTAGCCAAAAACATTCAGTACTTC. Protein: CASSIQGVLAKNIQYF.

The sample holds a few counts of this clone. J is TRBJ1-5 and V is TRBV2; 9 positions agree with TRBD1. This CDR3 spans 13 amino acids. Germline lookup yields CDR1 SNHLY and CDR2 FYNNEI. V shed 7 bases and J 7 bases; nucleotides not matched to a gene: 5. The CDR3 DNA reads TGTGCCAGCAATGGACAGGGGCCGCAGCCCCAGCATTTT. Protein: CASNGQGPQPQHF. Based on the CDR3 plus reference TRBV2 and TRBJ1-5, the full variable domain is EPEVTQTPSHQVTQMGQEVILRCVPISNHLYFYWYRQILGQKVEFLVSFYNNEISEKSEIFDDQFSVERPDGSNFTLKIRSTKLEDSAMYFCASNGQGPQPQHFGDGTRLSIL.

In DNA form, the CDR3 reads TGTGCCAGCAGTGTAGCGGGGGTTGGGGAGACCCAGTACTTC. It yields the protein CASSVAGVGETQYF. This chain uses TRBV11-2 with TRBJ2-5; 9 bases align to TRBD2. In germline, CDR1 is SGHAT, CDR2 FQNNGV. Unmatched junction bases numbered 7, after V lost 6 bases and J lost 5 bases. The CDR3 contains 14 residues.

The V and J genes are TRBV19 and TRBJ1-1; D ambiguous. The CDR3 is made up of 13 amino acids. Germline-derived CDR1 and CDR2 are LNHDA and SQIVND (reference sequence). V was trimmed by 6 bases and J by 0 bases, leaving 8 bases between them. The CDR3 region has the DNA TGTGCCAGTAGCCCGATGATGAACACTGAAGCTTTCTTT. Its translation is CASSPMMNTEAFF.

The chain has TRBV29-1 and TRBJ2-1; 8 positions match TRBD2. The CDR3 contains 13 residues. With V trimmed by 2 bases and J by 5 bases, 2 bases remained unmatched. Germline V lookup: CDR1 SQVTM, CDR2 ANQGSEA. CDR3 loop: CSVETLADNEQFF. The CDR3 DNA reads TGCAGCGTTGAAACACTAGCGGACAATGAGCAGTTCTTC.

V usage is TRBV4-1 and J usage is TRBJ2-5, with a weak D call TRBD1 (7 bases). The end of the DNA aligns better with TRBJ2-7, so the J call may be wrong. The CDR3 is 15 amino acids. In germline, CDR1 is MGHRA, CDR2 YSYEKL. The DNA for the CDR3 is TGCGCCAGCAGCCCTCGGGGGACAGACCCCTACGAGCAGTACTTC. As protein: CASSPRGTDPYEQYF.

The chain links TRBV7-2 to TRBJ1-5; 10 nucleotides match TRBD1. The CDR3 has 15 amino acids. V was clipped by 5 bases and J by 5 bases; unmatched bases: 6. Per the germline V gene, CDR1 is SGHTA and CDR2 is FQGNSA. CDR3 region: CASSRGQGVYQPQHF. The CDR3 DNA follows: TGTGCCAGCAGCCGCGGACAGGGGGTTTATCAGCCCCAGCATTTT.

Only one count was recorded for this clone. V is TRBV2 and J is TRBJ2-7, with 8 positions matching TRBD1. Per germline, CDR1 SNHLY and CDR2 FYNNEI. J gave up 4 bases and V 6 bases, and 8 bases lay outside the gene matches. This CDR3 region has 14 residues. The CDR3 sequence is CASRRTGQGYEQYF. Here the CDR3 DNA reads TGTGCCAGCAGAAGGACAGGGCAAGGATACGAGCAGTACTTC.

The gene calls are TRBV6-1 and TRBJ1-2; D is undetermined. V dropped 3 bases and J dropped 6 bases, with 5 bases sitting between them. The CDR3 is made up of 11 amino acids. CDR1 and CDR2 from the germline V gene are MNHNS and SASEGT. CDR3 in amino acids: CASSDVHGYTF. DNA of the CDR3: TGTGCCAGCAGTGATGTGCATGGCTACACCTTC.

The chain is built from TRBV7-9 and TRBJ1-2; possibly TRBD1 for D (6 bases). This CDR3 contains 13 residues. Germline CDR1 is SEHNR and CDR2 is FQNEAQ (reference sequence). Trimming removed 1 base at V and 9 bases at J, with 12 bases between. The CDR3 nucleotides are TGTGCCAGCAGCTTAGGGACAGCTCCCCGCTACACCTTC. Translation gives CASSLGTAPRYTF.

The rearrangement links TRBV5-1 to TRBJ2-3, with 7 bases aligning to TRBD2. V trimming: 4 bases; J trimming: 0 bases; junction bases outside the gene matches: 8. The CDR3 totals 16 residues. In germline, CDR1 is SGHRS, CDR2 YFSETQ. This chain's CDR3 is CASSLSTGGSTDTQYF. The CDR3, as DNA: TGCGCCAGCAGCCTGTCAACGGGGGGAAGCACAGATACGCAGTATTTT.

This chain joins TRBV6-6 and TRBJ2-7; weak D call: TRBD2 (6 bases). The CDR3 has 13 amino acids. V lost 6 bases to trimming and J lost 7 bases, with 16 bases between them. CDR1 is MNHNY, CDR2 SVGAGI, per germline (reference sequence). CDR3 DNA: TGTGCCAGCAGGCCCCCGACTAGTTATGAGCAGTACTTC. Residues: CASRPPTSYEQYF.

The chain carries TRBV7-2 and TRBJ1-2; no clear D gene. Germline V lookup: CDR1 SGHTA, CDR2 FQGNSA. The germline V and J ends were trimmed by 5 bases and 7 bases, with 20 bases remaining between them. The CDR3 contains 15 residues. CDR3 in amino acids: CASSPPGIRLGGYTF. Written as DNA, the CDR3 is TGTGCCAGCAGCCCCCCGGGAATTCGTCTCGGTGGCTACACCTTC. The full variable domain, with the rest looked up from reference TRBV7-2 and TRBJ1-2, is GAGVSQSPSNKVTEKGKDVELRCDPISGHTALYWYRQSLGQGLEFLIYFQGNSAPDKSGLPSDRFSAERTGGSVSTLTIQRTQQEDSAVYLCASSPPGIRLGGYTFGSGTRLTVV.

The table lists this clone with a count of one. The J gene is TRBJ2-7, the V gene TRBV19; D not resolved. This CDR3 has 15 residues. V was trimmed by 6 bases and J by 0 bases, leaving 15 bases between them. CDR1 and CDR2 from the germline V gene are LNHDA and SQIVND (reference sequence). This CDR3 is CASSPTWQHSYEQYF. DNA for the CDR3: TGTGCCAGTAGCCCCACCTGGCAGCACTCCTACGAGCAGTACTTC.